This T cell receptor beta chain was recorded in a study of blood T cell repertoires in COVID-19. The assay was immunoSEQ multiplex PCR, and TCRdb's table has in-frame clones only and misses some. The data hold 250,000 to 400,000 clones, with roughly 91% observed a single time. After removal of 6 bases from V and 4 bases from J, the junction contained 9 bases not matched to a gene. This CDR3 is built from 16 residues. Germline values: CDR1 MDHEN, CDR2 SYDVKM. The TCR comes from a man aged 45 to 65 with active or convalescent COVID-19. This chain links TRBV28 with TRBJ2-7; 13 positions match TRBD2. What was sequenced was peripheral blood. This chain's CDR3 is CASSLRLAGGTYEQYF. The CDR3 nucleotides are TGTGCCAGCAGCCTCCGACTAGCGGGGGGTACTTACGAGCAGTACTTC. The complete variable domain, with remaining parts taken from reference TRBV28 and TRBJ2-7, reads DVKVTQSSRYLVKRTGEKVFLECVQDMDHENMFWYRQDPGLGLRLIYFSYDVKMKEKGDIPEGYSVSREKKERFSLILESASTNQTSMYLCASSLRLAGGTYEQYFGPGTRLTVT.